Shown below are 3 T cell receptor beta chains from a single sample sequenced in a study of shared clonotypes between healthy human individuals. Clones were read by immunoSEQ multiplex PCR, and TCRdb kept only the in-frame ones, dropping some. Of under 850,000 clones in the sample, over 55% were seen once. The sequencing input was memory CD4+ T cells sorted from blood. Specified subset: CD45RA-negative fraction. These receptors were taken from a woman aged 25 to 45 in good health.

The chain links TRBV28 to TRBJ1-5; 9 positions match TRBD1. Germline CDR1 MDHEN, CDR2 SYDVKM. The CDR3 extends over 14 amino acids. V dropped 6 bases and J dropped 7; count of bases not matched to a gene: 7. The CDR3 DNA is TGTGCCAGCAGGTCCGGGACAGGGTACCAGCCCCAGCATTTT. It is translated as CASRSGTGYQPQHF.

The V and J genes are TRBV28 and TRBJ1-4, with a possible D match to TRBD1 (5 bases). Germline CDR1 is MDHEN and CDR2 is SYDVKM. V lost 8 bases, J lost 8 bases, and 18 bases lay in between. The CDR3 consists of 14 residues. CDR3 residues: CASRIGLRGEKLFF. The CDR3 nucleotides read TGTGCCAGCCGCATCGGGCTCCGGGGCGAAAAACTGTTTTTT.

For this clone: A far larger clone is one base from this, pointing to a likely read error. Distinct nucleotide sequences in the sample also encode this CDR3. V and J are TRBV2 and TRBJ1-1; 8 bases match TRBD1. Trimming at V came to 3 bases and at J to 3 bases, leaving 0 bases not matched to a gene. The CDR3 runs 13 residues. CDR1 and CDR2 from the germline V gene are SNHLY and FYNNEI. The CDR3 coding sequence is TGTGCCAGCAGTGAGGACAGGGACACTGAAGCTTTCTTT. This gives the protein CASSEDRDTEAFF.